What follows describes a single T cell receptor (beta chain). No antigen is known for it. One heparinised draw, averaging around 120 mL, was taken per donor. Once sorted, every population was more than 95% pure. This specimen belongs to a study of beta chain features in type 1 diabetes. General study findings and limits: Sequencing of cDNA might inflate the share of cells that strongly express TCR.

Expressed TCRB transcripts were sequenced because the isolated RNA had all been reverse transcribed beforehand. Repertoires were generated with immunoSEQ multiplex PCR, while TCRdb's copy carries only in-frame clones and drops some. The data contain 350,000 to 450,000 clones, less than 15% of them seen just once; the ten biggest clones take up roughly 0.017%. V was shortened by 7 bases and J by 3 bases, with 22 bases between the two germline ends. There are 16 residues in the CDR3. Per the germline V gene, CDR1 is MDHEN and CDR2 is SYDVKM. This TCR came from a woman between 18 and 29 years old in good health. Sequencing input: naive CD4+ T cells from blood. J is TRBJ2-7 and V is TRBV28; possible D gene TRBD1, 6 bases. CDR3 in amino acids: CASTDPTAGAFYEQYF. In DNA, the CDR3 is TGTGCCAGCACAGATCCAACGGCAGGGGCTTTCTACGAGCAGTACTTC. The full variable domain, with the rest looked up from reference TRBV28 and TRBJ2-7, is DVKVTQSSRYLVKRTGEKVFLECVQDMDHENMFWYRQDPGLGLRLIYFSYDVKMKEKGDIPEGYSVSREKKERFSLILESASTNQTSMYLCASTDPTAGAFYEQYFGPGTRLTVT.